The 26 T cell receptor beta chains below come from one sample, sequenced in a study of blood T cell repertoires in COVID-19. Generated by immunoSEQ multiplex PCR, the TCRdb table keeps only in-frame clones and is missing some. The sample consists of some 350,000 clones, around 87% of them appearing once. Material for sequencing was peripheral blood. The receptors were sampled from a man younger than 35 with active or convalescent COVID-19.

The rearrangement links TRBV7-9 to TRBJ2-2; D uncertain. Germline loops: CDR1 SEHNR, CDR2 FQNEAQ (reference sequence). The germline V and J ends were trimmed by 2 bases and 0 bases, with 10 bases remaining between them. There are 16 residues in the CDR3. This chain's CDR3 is CASSLSPTPNTGELFF. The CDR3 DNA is TGTGCCAGCAGCTTATCCCCCACTCCGAACACCGGGGAGCTGTTTTTT.

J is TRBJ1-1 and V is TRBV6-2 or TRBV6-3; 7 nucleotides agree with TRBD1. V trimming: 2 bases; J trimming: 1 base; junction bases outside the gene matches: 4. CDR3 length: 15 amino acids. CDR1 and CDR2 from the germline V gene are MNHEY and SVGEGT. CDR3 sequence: CASSYPDRRNTEAFF. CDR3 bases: TGTGCCAGCAGTTACCCGGACAGGCGGAACACTGAAGCTTTCTTT.

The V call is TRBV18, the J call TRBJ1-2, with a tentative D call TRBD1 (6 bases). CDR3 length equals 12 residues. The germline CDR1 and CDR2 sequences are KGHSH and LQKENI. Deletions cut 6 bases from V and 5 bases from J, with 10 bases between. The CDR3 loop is CASSEDRYGYTF. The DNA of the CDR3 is TGTGCCAGCTCTGAGGACAGATATGGCTACACCTTC.

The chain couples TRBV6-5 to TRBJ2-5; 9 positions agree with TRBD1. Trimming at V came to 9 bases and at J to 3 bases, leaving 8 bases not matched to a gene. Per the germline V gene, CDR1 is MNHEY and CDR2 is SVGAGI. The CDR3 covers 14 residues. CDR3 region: CASMTGGKKETQYF. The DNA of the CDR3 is TGTGCCAGTATGACAGGGGGTAAAAAAGAGACCCAGTACTTC.

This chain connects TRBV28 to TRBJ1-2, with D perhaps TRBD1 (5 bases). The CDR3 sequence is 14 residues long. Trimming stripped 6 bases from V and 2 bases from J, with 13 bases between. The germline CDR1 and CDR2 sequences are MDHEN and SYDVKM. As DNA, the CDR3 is TGTGCCAGCAGAGCAACGACAGCGAACTATGGCTACACCTTC. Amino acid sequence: CASRATTANYGYTF.

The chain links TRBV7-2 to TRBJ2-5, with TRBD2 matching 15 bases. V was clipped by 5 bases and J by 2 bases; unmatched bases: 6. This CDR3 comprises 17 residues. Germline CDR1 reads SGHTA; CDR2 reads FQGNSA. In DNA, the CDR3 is TGTGCCAGCAGCCGTGGACTAGCGGGGGGGAGGCAAGAGACCCAGTACTTC. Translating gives CASSRGLAGGRQETQYF.

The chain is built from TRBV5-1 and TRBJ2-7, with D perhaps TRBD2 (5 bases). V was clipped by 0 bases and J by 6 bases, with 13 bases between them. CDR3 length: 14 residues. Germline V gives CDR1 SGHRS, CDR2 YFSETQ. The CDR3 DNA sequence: TGCGCCAGCAGCTTGGACTCGGGTCGGGGCGAGCAGTACTTC. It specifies CASSLDSGRGEQYF.

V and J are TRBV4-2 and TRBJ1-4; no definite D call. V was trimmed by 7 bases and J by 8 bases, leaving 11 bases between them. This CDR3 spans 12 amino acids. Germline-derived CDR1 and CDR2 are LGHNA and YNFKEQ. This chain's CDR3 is CASTRSGEKLFF. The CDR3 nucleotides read TGTGCCAGCACGCGATCGGGGGAAAAACTGTTTTTT.

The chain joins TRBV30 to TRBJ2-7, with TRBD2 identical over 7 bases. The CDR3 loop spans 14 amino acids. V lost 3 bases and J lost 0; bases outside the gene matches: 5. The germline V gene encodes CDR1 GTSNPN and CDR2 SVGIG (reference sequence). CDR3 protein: CAWRKAGSSYEQYF. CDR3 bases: TGTGCCTGGAGAAAAGCGGGAAGCTCCTACGAGCAGTACTTC. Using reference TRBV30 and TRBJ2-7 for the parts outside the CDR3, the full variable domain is SQTIHQWPATLVQPVGSPLSLECTVEGTSNPNLYWYRQAAGRGLQLLFYSVGIGQISSEVPQNLSASRPQDRQFILSSKKLLLSDSGFYLCAWRKAGSSYEQYFGPGTRLTVT.

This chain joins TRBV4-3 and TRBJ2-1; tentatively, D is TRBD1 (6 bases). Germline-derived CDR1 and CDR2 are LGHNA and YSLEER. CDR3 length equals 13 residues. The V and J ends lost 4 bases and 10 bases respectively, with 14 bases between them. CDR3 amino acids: CASSPPGHYEQFF. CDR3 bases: TGCGCCAGCAGCCCACCGGGACATTACGAGCAGTTCTTC.

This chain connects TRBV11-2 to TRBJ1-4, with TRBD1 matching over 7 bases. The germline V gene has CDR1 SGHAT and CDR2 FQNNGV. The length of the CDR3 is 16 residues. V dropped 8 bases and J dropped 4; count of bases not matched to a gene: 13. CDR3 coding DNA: TGTGCCAGCGGACCGAGGACAGGAACATTTAATGAAAAACTGTTTTTT. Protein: CASGPRTGTFNEKLFF.

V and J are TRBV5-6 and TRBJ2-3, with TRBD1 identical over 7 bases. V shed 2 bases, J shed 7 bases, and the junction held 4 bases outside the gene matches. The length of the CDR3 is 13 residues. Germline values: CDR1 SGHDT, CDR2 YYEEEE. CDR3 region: CASSFDREHTQYF. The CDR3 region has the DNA TGTGCCAGCAGCTTTGACAGGGAACATACGCAGTATTTT.

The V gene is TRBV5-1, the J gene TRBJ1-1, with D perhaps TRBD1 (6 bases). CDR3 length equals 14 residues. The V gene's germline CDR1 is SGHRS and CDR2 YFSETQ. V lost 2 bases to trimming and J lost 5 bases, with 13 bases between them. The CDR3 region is CASSFGGRETEAFF. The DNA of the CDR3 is TGCGCCAGCAGCTTCGGGGGGCGCGAGACTGAAGCTTTCTTT.

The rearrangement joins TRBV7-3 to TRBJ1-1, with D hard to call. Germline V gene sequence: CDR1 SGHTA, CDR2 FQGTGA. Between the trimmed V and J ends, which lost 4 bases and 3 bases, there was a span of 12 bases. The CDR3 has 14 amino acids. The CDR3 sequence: CASSSQMGDTEAFF. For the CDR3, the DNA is TGTGCCAGCAGCTCTCAGATGGGCGACACTGAAGCTTTCTTT.

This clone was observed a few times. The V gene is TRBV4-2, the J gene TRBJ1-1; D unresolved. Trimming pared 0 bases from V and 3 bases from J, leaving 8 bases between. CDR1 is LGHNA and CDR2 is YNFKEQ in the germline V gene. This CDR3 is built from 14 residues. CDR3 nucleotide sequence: TGTGCCAGCAGCCAAGAGTATTTCGACACTGAAGCTTTCTTT. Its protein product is CASSQEYFDTEAFF.

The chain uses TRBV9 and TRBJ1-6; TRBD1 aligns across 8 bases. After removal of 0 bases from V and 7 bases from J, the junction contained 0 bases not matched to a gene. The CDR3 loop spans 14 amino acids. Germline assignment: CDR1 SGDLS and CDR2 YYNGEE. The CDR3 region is CASSVAGGNSPLHF. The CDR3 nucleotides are TGTGCCAGCAGCGTAGCAGGGGGCAATTCACCCCTCCACTTT.

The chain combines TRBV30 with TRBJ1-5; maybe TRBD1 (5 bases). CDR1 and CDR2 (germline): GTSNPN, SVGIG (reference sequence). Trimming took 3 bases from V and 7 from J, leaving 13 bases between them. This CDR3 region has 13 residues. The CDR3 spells CAWSAEGRQPQHF. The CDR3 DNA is TGTGCCTGGAGCGCAGAGGGGAGGCAGCCCCAGCATTTT.

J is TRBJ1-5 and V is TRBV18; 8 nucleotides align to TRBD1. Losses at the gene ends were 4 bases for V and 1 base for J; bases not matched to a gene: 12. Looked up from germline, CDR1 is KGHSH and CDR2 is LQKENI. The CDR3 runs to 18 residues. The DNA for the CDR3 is TGTGCCAGCTCACGGGACAGGCAAGGGAGCGGAAGCAATCAGCCCCAGCATTTT. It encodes CASSRDRQGSGSNQPQHF.

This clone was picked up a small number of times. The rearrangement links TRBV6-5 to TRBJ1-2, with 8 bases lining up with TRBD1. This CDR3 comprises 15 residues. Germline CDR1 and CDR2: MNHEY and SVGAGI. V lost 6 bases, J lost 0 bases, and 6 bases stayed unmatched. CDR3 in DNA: TGTGCCAGCAGCCGGGACAGGAAGGCTAACTATGGCTACACCTTC. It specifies CASSRDRKANYGYTF.

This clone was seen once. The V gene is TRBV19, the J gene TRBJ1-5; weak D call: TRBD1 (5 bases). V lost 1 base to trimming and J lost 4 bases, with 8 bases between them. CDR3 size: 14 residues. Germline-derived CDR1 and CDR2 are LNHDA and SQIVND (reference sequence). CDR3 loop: CASSIVRGNQPQHF. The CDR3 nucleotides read TGTGCCAGTAGTATAGTTAGGGGAAATCAGCCCCAGCATTTT.

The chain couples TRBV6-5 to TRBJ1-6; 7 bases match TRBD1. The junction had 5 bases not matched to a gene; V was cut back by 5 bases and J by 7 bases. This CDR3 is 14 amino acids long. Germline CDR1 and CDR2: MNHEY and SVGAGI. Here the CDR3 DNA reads TGTGCCAGCAGTCCGGGACAGAGCAATTCACCCCTCCACTTT. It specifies CASSPGQSNSPLHF.

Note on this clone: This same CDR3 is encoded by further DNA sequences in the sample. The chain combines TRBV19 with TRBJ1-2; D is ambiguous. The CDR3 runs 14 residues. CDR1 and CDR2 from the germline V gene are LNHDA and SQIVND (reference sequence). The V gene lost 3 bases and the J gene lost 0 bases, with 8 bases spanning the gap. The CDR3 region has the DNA TGTGCCAGTAGTATCGGGAGTGCTAACTATGGCTACACCTTC. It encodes CASSIGSANYGYTF.

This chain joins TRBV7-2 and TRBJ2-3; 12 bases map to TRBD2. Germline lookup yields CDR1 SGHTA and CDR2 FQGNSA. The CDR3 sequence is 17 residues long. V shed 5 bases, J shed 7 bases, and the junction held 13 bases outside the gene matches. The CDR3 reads CASSPEGLAGRTNTQYF. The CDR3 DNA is TGTGCCAGCAGCCCAGAGGGACTAGCGGGTCGAACGAATACGCAGTATTTT.

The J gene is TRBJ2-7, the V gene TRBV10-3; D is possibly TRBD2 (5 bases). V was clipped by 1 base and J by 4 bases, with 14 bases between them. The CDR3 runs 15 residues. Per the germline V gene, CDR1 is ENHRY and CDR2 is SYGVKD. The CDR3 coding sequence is TGTGCCATCAGTGAGTTCGAGACGGGAAGTTACGAGCAGTACTTC. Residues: CAISEFETGSYEQYF.

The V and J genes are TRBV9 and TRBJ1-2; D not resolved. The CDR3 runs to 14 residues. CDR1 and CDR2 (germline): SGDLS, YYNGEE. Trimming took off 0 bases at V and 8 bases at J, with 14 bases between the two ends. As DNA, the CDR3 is TGTGCCAGCAGCGTAGGAAAGGAGGTGGAGGGCTACACCTTC. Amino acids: CASSVGKEVEGYTF.

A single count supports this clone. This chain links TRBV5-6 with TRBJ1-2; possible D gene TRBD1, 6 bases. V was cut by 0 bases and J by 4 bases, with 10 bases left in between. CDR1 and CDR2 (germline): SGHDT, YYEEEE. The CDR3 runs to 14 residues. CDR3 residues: CASSLDRAGYGYTF. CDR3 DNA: TGTGCCAGCAGCTTGGACAGGGCGGGCTATGGCTACACCTTC.